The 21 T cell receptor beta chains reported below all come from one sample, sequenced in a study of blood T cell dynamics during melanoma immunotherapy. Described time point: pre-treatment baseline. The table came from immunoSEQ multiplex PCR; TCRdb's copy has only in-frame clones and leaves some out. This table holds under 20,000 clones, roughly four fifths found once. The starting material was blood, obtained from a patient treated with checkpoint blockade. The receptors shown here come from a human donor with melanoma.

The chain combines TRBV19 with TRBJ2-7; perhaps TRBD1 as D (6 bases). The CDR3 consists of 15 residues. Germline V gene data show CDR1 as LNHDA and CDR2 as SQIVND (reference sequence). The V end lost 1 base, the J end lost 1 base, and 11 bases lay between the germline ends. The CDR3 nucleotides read TGTGCCAGTAGTATAGTGTTTGGACAGTCCTACGAGCAGTACTTC. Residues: CASSIVFGQSYEQYF. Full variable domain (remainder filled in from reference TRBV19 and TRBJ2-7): DGGITQSPKYLFRKEGQNVTLSCEQNLNHDAMYWYRQDPGQGLRLIYYSQIVNDFQKGDIAEGYSVSREKKESFPLTVTSAQKNPTAFYLCASSIVFGQSYEQYFGPGTRLTVT.

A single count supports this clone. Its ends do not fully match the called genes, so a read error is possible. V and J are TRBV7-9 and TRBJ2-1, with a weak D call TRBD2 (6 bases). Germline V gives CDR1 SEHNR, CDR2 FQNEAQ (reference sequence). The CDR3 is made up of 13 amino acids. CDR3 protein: CASSSRGAGPSIF. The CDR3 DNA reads TGTGCCAGCAGCTCGAGGGGCGCGGGACCCTCGATCTTC.

CDR3 coding DNA: TGTGCCAGCATCCGTATGAACACTGAAGCTTTCTTT. Its protein is CASIRMNTEAFF. The genes are TRBV28 and TRBJ1-1; D call uncertain. With 7 bases removed from V and 0 bases from J, the gap between germline ends came to 6 bases. Germline V lookup: CDR1 MDHEN, CDR2 SYDVKM. The CDR3 totals 12 residues.

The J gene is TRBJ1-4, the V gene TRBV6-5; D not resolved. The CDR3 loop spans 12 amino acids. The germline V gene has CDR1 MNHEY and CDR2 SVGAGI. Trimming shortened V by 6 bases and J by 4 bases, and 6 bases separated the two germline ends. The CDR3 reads CASSRFNEKLFF. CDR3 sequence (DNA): TGTGCCAGCAGCCGCTTTAATGAAAAACTGTTTTTT.

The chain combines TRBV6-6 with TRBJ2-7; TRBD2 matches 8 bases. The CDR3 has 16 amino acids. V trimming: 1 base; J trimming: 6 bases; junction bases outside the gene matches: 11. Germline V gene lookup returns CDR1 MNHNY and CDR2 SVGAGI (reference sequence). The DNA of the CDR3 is TGTGCCAGCAGTTACTTCGACCTTAGCGGGGACCCCGAGCAGTACTTC. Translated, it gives CASSYFDLSGDPEQYF.

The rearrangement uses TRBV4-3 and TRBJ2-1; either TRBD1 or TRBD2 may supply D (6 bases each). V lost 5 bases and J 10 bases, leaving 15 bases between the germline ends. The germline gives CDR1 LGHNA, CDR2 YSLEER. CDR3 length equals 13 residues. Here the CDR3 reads CASSKGGNWEQFF. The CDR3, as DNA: TGCGCCAGCAGCAAAGGGGGGAACTGGGAGCAGTTCTTC.

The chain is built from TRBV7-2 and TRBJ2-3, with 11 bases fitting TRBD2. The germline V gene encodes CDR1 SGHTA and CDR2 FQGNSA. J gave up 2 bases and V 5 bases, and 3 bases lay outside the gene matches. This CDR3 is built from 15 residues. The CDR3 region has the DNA TGTGCCAGCAGCCCGACTAGCGGGATCACAGATACGCAGTATTTT. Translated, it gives CASSPTSGITDTQYF.

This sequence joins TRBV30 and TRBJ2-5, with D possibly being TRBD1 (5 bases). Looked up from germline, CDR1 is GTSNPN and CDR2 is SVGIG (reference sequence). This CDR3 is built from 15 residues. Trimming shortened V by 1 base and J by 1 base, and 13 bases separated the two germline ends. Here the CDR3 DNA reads TGTGCCTGGAGTGCAGCCCAGGGCCCCCAAGAGACCCAGTACTTC. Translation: CAWSAAQGPQETQYF.

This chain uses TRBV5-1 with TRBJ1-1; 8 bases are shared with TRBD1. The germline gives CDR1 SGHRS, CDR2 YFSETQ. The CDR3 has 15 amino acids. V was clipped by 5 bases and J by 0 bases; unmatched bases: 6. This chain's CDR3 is CASRFGQGLNTEAFF. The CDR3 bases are TGCGCCAGCAGGTTCGGACAGGGCTTGAACACTGAAGCTTTCTTT.

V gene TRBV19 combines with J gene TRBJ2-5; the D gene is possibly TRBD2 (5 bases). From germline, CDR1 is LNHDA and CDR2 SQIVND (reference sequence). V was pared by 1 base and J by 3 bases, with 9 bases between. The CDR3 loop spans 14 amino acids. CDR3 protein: CASSIGTGKETQYF. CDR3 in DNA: TGTGCCAGTAGTATAGGGACGGGGAAAGAGACCCAGTACTTC.

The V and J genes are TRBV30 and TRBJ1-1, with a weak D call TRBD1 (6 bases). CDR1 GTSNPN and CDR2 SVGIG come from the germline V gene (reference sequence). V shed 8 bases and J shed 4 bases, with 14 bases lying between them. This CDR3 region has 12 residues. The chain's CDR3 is CAQRAGATEAFF. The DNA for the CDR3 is TGTGCCCAGAGGGCAGGGGCCACTGAAGCTTTCTTT.

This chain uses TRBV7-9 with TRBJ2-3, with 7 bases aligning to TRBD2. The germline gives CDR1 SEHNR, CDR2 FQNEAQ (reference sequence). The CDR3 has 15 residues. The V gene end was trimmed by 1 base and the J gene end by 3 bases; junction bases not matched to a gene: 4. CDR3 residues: CASSLGWRETDTQYF. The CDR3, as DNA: TGTGCCAGCAGCTTAGGGTGGCGGGAGACAGATACGCAGTATTTT.

Here the CDR3 reads CASWSSGANVLTF. CDR3 sequence (DNA): TGTGCCAGCTGGAGTTCTGGGGCCAACGTCCTGACTTTC. The chain has TRBV9 and TRBJ2-6; D is ambiguous. CDR1 and CDR2 (germline): SGDLS, YYNGEE. Trimming removed 7 bases at V and 1 base at J, with 6 bases between. The CDR3 totals 13 residues.

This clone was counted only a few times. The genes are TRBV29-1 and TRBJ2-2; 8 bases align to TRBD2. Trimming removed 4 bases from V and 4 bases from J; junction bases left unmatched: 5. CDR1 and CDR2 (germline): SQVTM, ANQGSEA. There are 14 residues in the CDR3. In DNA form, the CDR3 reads TGCAGCGTTGGGGGAGCGGGAGCCACCGGGGAGCTGTTTTTT. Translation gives CSVGGAGATGELFF.

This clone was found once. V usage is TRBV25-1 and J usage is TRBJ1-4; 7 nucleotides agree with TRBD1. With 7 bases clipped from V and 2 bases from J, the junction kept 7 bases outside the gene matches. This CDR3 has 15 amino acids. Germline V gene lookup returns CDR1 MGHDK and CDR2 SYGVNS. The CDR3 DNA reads TGTGCCAGCATCCGTGGGACAGCCACTAATGAAAAACTGTTTTTT. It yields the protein CASIRGTATNEKLFF.

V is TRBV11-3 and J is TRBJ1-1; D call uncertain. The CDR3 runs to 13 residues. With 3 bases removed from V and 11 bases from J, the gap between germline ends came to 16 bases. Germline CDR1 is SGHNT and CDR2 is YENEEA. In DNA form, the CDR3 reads TGTGCCAGCAGCTTCGGCCCTAGTTTGGGGGCTTTCTTT. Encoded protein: CASSFGPSLGAFF.

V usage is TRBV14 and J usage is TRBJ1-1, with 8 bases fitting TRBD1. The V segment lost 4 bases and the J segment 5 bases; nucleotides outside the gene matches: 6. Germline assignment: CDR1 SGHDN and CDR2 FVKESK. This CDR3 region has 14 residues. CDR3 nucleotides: TGTGCCAGCAGCCTCCAACAGGGGGGTACTGAAGCTTTCTTT. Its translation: CASSLQQGGTEAFF.

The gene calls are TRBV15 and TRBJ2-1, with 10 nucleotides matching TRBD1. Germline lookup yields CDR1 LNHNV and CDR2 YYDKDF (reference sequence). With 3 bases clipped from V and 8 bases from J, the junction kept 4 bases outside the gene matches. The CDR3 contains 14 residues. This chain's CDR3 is CATSRGQGRHEQFF. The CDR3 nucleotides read TGTGCCACCAGCAGGGGACAGGGGAGGCATGAGCAGTTCTTC. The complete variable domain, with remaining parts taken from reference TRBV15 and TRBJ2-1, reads DAMVIQNPRYQVTQFGKPVTLSCSQTLNHNVMYWYQQKSSQAPKLLFHYYDKDFNNEADTPDNFQSRRPNTSFCFLDIRSPGLGDTAMYLCATSRGQGRHEQFFGPGTRLTVL.

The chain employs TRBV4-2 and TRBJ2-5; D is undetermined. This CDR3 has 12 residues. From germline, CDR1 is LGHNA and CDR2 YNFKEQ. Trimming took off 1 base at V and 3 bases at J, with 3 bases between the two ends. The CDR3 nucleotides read TGTGCCAGCAGCCAAGGTGAAGAGACCCAGTACTTC. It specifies CASSQGEETQYF.

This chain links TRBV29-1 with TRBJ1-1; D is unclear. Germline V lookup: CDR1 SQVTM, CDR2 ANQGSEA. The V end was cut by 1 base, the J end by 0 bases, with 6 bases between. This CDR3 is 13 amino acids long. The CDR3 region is CSVEVGMNTEAFF. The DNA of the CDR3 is TGCAGCGTTGAAGTGGGTATGAACACTGAAGCTTTCTTT.

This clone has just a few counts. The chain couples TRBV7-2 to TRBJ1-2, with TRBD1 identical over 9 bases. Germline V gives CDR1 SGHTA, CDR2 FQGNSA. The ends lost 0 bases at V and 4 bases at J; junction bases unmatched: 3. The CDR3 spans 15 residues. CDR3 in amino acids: CASSLAQGAGYGYTF. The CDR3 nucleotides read TGTGCCAGCAGCTTAGCACAGGGGGCAGGCTATGGCTACACCTTC.